These 32 T cell receptor beta chains originate from one sample sequenced in a study of T-cell reconstitution after alpha-beta-depleted transplantation in children. Using unique molecular identifiers, the investigators prepared the TCRbeta library. TCRdb processed the PCR reads anew with MiXCR; each CDR3 protein has one entry. This table holds hundreds of thousands of distinct CDR3 sequences, under 15% found once. This specimen was PBMCs, taken before TCRalphabeta/CD19-depleted stem cell transplant. Source of these receptors: a girl aged 2 to 9 with congenital amegakaryocytic thrombocytopenia, due to receive a stem cell transplant.

V usage is TRBV15 and J usage is TRBJ2-7, with 8 bases lining up with TRBD2. The germline gives CDR1 LNHNV, CDR2 YYDKDF (reference sequence). The CDR3 loop spans 17 amino acids. Losses at the gene ends were 4 bases for V and 0 bases for J; bases not matched to a gene: 11. The chain's CDR3 is CATSIRLIAGPSYEQYF. The CDR3 region has the DNA TGTGCCACCAGCATCAGACTAATAGCGGGACCCTCCTACGAGCAGTACTTC.

Written as DNA, the CDR3 is TGTGCCAGCAGCCTTCGGTGGGCCCCGTACCAAGAGACCCAGTACTTC. Residues: CASSLRWAPYQETQYF. V gene TRBV3-1 combines with J gene TRBJ2-5; D unclear. CDR3 size: 16 residues. The V end lost 4 bases, the J end lost 0 bases, and 15 bases lay between the germline ends. Germline CDR1 reads LGHDT; CDR2 reads YNNKEL (reference sequence).

A few counts support this clonotype. The rearrangement links TRBV5-1 to TRBJ2-3; D is perhaps TRBD2 (6 bases). V dropped 6 bases and J dropped 3 bases, with 17 bases sitting between them. This CDR3 is 15 amino acids long. Looked up from germline, CDR1 is SGHRS and CDR2 is YFSETQ. The DNA for the CDR3 is TGCGCCAGCAAGGACGGGAGCCACCAGACAGATACGCAGTATTTT. Its protein product is CASKDGSHQTDTQYF.

This clonotype was seen ten or more times. One junction end does not reproduce the germline sequence, and a read error may be involved. J is TRBJ2-1 and V is TRBV5-1; 11 nucleotides align to TRBD2. Germline values: CDR1 SGHRS, CDR2 YFSETQ. The CDR3 covers 17 residues. CDR3 sequence reads: CASSLGTSGSSYNEQFF. Written as DNA, the CDR3 is TGTGCCAGCAGTCTAGGGACTAGCGGATCCTCCTACAATGAGCAGTTCTTC.

This clonotype was seen at least ten times. This chain joins TRBV7-2 and TRBJ2-2; D unresolved. Germline CDR1 is SGHTA and CDR2 is FQGNSA. V lost 3 bases to trimming and J lost 2 bases, with 4 bases between them. This CDR3 comprises 13 residues. The CDR3 is CASSFINTGELFF. Here the CDR3 DNA reads TGTGCCAGCAGCTTCATAAACACCGGGGAGCTGTTTTTT.

The chain is built from TRBV20-1 and TRBJ2-1, with 10 positions matching TRBD2. The CDR3 extends over 16 amino acids. Germline V gene data show CDR1 as DFQATT and CDR2 as SNEGSKA (reference sequence). V trimming: 3 bases; J trimming: 3 bases; junction bases outside the gene matches: 8. CDR3 amino acids: CSARGLANGNYNEQFF. Here the CDR3 DNA reads TGCAGTGCTAGGGGACTAGCGAACGGTAACTACAATGAGCAGTTCTTC.

This clonotype was observed at least ten times. The CDR3 bases are TGCAGCGTTGTAAAGTTGACTAGCACAGATACGCAGTATTTT. Translated, it gives CSVVKLTSTDTQYF. This chain connects TRBV29-1 to TRBJ2-3; D gene uncertain. CDR3 length equals 14 residues. V shed 4 bases and J shed 0 bases, with 11 bases lying between them. CDR1 and CDR2 (germline): SQVTM, ANQGSEA.

This clonotype was counted at least ten times. V is TRBV4-1 and J is TRBJ1-1; maybe TRBD1 (6 bases). In germline, CDR1 is MGHRA, CDR2 YSYEKL. The CDR3 consists of 17 residues. With 2 bases removed from V and 0 bases from J, the gap between germline ends came to 16 bases. The CDR3, as DNA: TGCGCCAGCAGCCAATCACTCCTACAGGGACTGAACACTGAAGCTTTCTTT. Its translation: CASSQSLLQGLNTEAFF.

This clonotype has at least ten counts. The chain links TRBV12-3 or TRBV12-4 to TRBJ1-5, with TRBD1 identical over 8 bases. V lost 5 bases, J lost 6 bases, and 6 bases stayed unmatched. The CDR3 sequence is 14 residues long. The CDR3 is CASSGGQAFQPQHF. The DNA of the CDR3 is TGTGCCAGCAGTGGGGGACAGGCTTTTCAGCCCCAGCATTTT.

V usage is TRBV11-2 and J usage is TRBJ2-1, with 7 nucleotides matching TRBD2. The ends lost 5 bases at V and 6 bases at J; junction bases unmatched: 10. Germline CDR1 SGHAT, CDR2 FQNNGV. The CDR3 sequence is 15 residues long. In DNA form, the CDR3 reads TGTGCCAGCAGCCCCCTAGCGGAGCCCATCAATGAGCAGTTCTTC. This gives the protein CASSPLAEPINEQFF. Full variable domain (rest looked up from reference TRBV11-2 and TRBJ2-1): EAGVAQSPRYKIIEKRQSVAFWCNPISGHATLYWYQQILGQGPKLLIQFQNNGVVDDSQLPKDRFSAERLKGVDSTLKIQPAKLEDSAVYLCASSPLAEPINEQFFGPGTRLTVL.

This clonotype was counted ten times or more. This chain joins TRBV20-1 and TRBJ2-7, with 7 positions matching TRBD2. Germline CDR1 reads DFQATT; CDR2 reads SNEGSKA (reference sequence). This CDR3 contains 17 residues. V lost 0 bases to trimming and J lost 2 bases; unmatched junction nucleotides: 13. The CDR3 region is CSARDLPAAGATYEQYF. The CDR3 nucleotides read TGCAGTGCTAGAGATTTGCCTGCGGCGGGAGCCACCTACGAGCAGTACTTC.

This clonotype has only a few counts. The chain couples TRBV20-1 to TRBJ2-5, with a possible D match to TRBD1 (7 bases). This CDR3 is built from 16 residues. In germline, CDR1 is DFQATT, CDR2 SNEGSKA (reference sequence). The V and J ends lost 3 bases and 5 bases respectively, with 22 bases between them. The CDR3 DNA is TGCAGTGCTAGCAGTGGAGGGGGCCCCATATGGGAGACCCAGTACTTC. This sequence encodes CSASSGGGPIWETQYF.

This clonotype showed up just a few times. V and J are TRBV12-3 or TRBV12-4 and TRBJ2-1; D is possibly TRBD1 (5 bases). V shed 6 bases and J shed 7 bases, with 13 bases lying between them. The CDR3 totals 13 residues. Written as DNA, the CDR3 is TGTGCCAGCAGGGCTCCCGACAGTAATGAGCAGTTCTTC. This codes for CASRAPDSNEQFF.

The V call is TRBV28, the J call TRBJ2-1; weak D call: TRBD2 (5 bases). The CDR3 contains 13 residues. CDR1 MDHEN and CDR2 SYDVKM come from the germline V gene. Between the trimmed V and J ends, which lost 7 bases and 7 bases, there was a span of 14 bases. The DNA of the CDR3 is TGTGCCAGCACCCAACGGTGGAGGAATGAGCAGTTCTTC. It encodes CASTQRWRNEQFF.

This clonotype has at least ten counts. The rearrangement uses TRBV5-1 and TRBJ2-2; D possibly corresponds to TRBD2 (5 bases). CDR1 and CDR2 (germline): SGHRS, YFSETQ. The CDR3 loop spans 15 amino acids. The germline V and J ends were trimmed by 2 bases and 0 bases, with 8 bases remaining between them. Here the CDR3 DNA reads TGCGCCAGCAGCTTAAGCGGAGCGAACACCGGGGAGCTGTTTTTT. Its translation: CASSLSGANTGELFF.

This clonotype was picked up many times. The chain is built from TRBV20-1 and TRBJ2-7, with a tentative D call TRBD2 (5 bases). This CDR3 is built from 12 residues. Germline V gene data show CDR1 as DFQATT and CDR2 as SNEGSKA (reference sequence). V lost 6 bases and J lost 2, with 11 bases in between. CDR3 protein: CSAHGSPYEQYF. The CDR3 DNA follows: TGCAGTGCCCATGGGAGTCCCTACGAGCAGTACTTC.

The rearrangement links TRBV7-9 to TRBJ2-7, with 11 bases identical to TRBD2. This CDR3 has 17 residues. The V and J ends lost 5 bases and 4 bases, in that order; junction bases with no gene match: 13. Germline-derived CDR1 and CDR2 are SEHNR and FQNEAQ (reference sequence). CDR3 bases: TGTGCCAGCAGCCCGCCGGGGATAGCGGGAGGGTCTTACGAGCAGTACTTC. This translates into CASSPPGIAGGSYEQYF.

As regards this clonotype: A single base separates this from a much larger clone, so it may be a read error. Because it lacks the conserved phenylalanine or tryptophan at the end, this CDR3 is likely a read error. The chain combines TRBV5-1 with TRBJ2-1; D unresolved. The V gene's germline CDR1 is SGHRS and CDR2 YFSETQ. This CDR3 region has 11 residues. The V gene lost 2 bases and the J gene lost 8 bases, with 5 bases spanning the gap. The DNA for the CDR3 is TGCGCCAGCAGCTTTAGCTATGAGCAGTTCTTG. Amino acids: CASSFSYEQFL.

V is TRBV5-1 and J is TRBJ2-1; 7 bases line up with TRBD1. V was pared by 4 bases and J by 8 bases, with 3 bases of the junction left unmatched. Germline loops: CDR1 SGHRS, CDR2 YFSETQ. This CDR3 has 12 amino acids. The chain's CDR3 is CASSMTGYEQFF. The CDR3, as DNA: TGCGCCAGCAGCATGACAGGGTATGAGCAGTTCTTC.

This clonotype was found many times. This chain uses TRBV10-2 with TRBJ2-7; either TRBD1 or TRBD2 may supply D (5 bases each). Deletions cut 7 bases from V and 3 bases from J, with 13 bases between. The CDR3 covers 13 residues. Germline V gene data show CDR1 as WSHSY and CDR2 as SAAADI. The CDR3 loop reads CASKGRGVYEQYF. CDR3 coding DNA: TGCGCCAGCAAGGGACGCGGAGTCTACGAGCAGTACTTC.

This chain links TRBV11-2 with TRBJ1-6; D remains ambiguous. This CDR3 comprises 13 residues. The V gene's germline CDR1 is SGHAT and CDR2 FQNNGV. The V and J ends lost 5 bases and 6 bases respectively, with 8 bases between them. The CDR3 nucleotides read TGTGCCAGCAGCCCCAGCATTAATTCACCCCTCCACTTT. Protein: CASSPSINSPLHF.

The chain joins TRBV5-1 to TRBJ2-2, with a possible D match to TRBD2 (5 bases). The CDR3 covers 13 residues. Trimming cost V 4 bases and J 1 base, with 5 bases left between them. Germline V CDR1 and CDR2: SGHRS, YFSETQ. The CDR3 bases are TGCGCCAGCAGCACTAGGAACACCGGGGAGCTGTTTTTT. Amino acids: CASSTRNTGELFF.

This clonotype came up many times. This chain uses TRBV5-1 with TRBJ2-7; 7 nucleotides line up with TRBD1. Germline trimming cut 2 bases from V and 4 bases from J; bases unmatched to any gene: 12. The CDR3 sequence is 16 residues long. Germline-derived CDR1 and CDR2 are SGHRS and YFSETQ. DNA of the CDR3: TGCGCCAGCAGCTTCGTAGACAGGGCGAAGGATTACGAGCAGTACTTC. Translating gives CASSFVDRAKDYEQYF.

This clonotype was recorded at least ten times. This chain uses TRBV20-1 with TRBJ2-3; no definite D call. Trimming removed 0 bases at V and 2 bases at J, with 9 bases between. Germline values: CDR1 DFQATT, CDR2 SNEGSKA (reference sequence). This CDR3 comprises 14 residues. CDR3 DNA: TGCAGTGCTAGAGACTTTCAGAACACAGATACGCAGTATTTT. The encoded protein is CSARDFQNTDTQYF.

In this sample, this clonotype turned up many times. The rearrangement links TRBV5-1 to TRBJ2-2; 7 positions match TRBD1. CDR3 size: 15 residues. Germline CDR1 SGHRS, CDR2 YFSETQ. V was pared by 0 bases and J by 7 bases, with 6 bases of the junction left unmatched. CDR3 residues: CASSLAGTVDGELFF. DNA of the CDR3: TGCGCCAGCAGCTTGGCTGGGACAGTGGACGGGGAGCTGTTTTTT.

Ten or more counts support this clonotype. The chain links TRBV14 to TRBJ2-7; the match to TRBD2 covers 8 bases. The CDR3 has 15 amino acids. Looked up from germline, CDR1 is SGHDN and CDR2 is FVKESK. Trimming removed 3 bases from V and 0 bases from J; junction bases left unmatched: 4. This CDR3 is CASSHTSGSSYEQYF. Here the CDR3 DNA reads TGTGCCAGCAGCCACACTAGCGGAAGCTCCTACGAGCAGTACTTC.

The V call is TRBV3-1, the J call TRBJ2-5; D is ambiguous. CDR1 is LGHDT, CDR2 YNNKEL, per germline (reference sequence). V lost 0 bases and J 13 bases, leaving 18 bases between the germline ends. The CDR3 contains 14 residues. As DNA, the CDR3 is TGTGCCAGCAGCCAAGACTCTTCTATCAGAGACTGGTACTTC. Its translation is CASSQDSSIRDWYF.

This clonotype has just a few counts. The chain recombines TRBV20-1 with TRBJ2-3; TRBD2 is a possible D gene (5 bases). CDR1 and CDR2 from the germline V gene are DFQATT and SNEGSKA (reference sequence). The V and J ends lost 1 base and 4 bases respectively, with 15 bases between them. The CDR3 spans 15 residues. The CDR3 DNA reads as TGCAGTGCTAGAGTCCGGGAACTAACCCCAGATACGCAGTATTTT. Protein product: CSARVRELTPDTQYF.

V gene TRBV3-1 combines with J gene TRBJ1-5; 7 bases match TRBD1. V lost 3 bases and J lost 5; bases outside the gene matches: 10. The CDR3 is 16 amino acids. CDR1 is LGHDT, CDR2 YNNKEL, per germline (reference sequence). CDR3 sequence (DNA): TGTGCCAGCAGCCAGGCCCCTAACAGGGGCGATCAGCCCCAGCATTTT. Protein: CASSQAPNRGDQPQHF.

The chain has TRBV27 and TRBJ1-6, with a tentative D call TRBD1 (6 bases). CDR1 and CDR2 from the germline V gene are MNHEY and SMNVEV (reference sequence). The CDR3 runs to 14 residues. The V gene lost 6 bases and the J gene lost 10 bases, with 16 bases spanning the gap. The CDR3 reads CASRLSWGRSPLHF. The CDR3 DNA follows: TGTGCCAGCAGACTCTCGTGGGGGCGATCACCCCTCCACTTT.

As to this clonotype: It may be a read error: a sequence one base away is much more abundant. The chain links TRBV27 to TRBJ1-1; D gene ambiguous. The V end was cut by 7 bases, the J end by 5 bases, with 23 bases between. Germline CDR1 and CDR2: MNHEY and SMNVEV (reference sequence). The CDR3 runs 16 residues. CDR3 in DNA: TGTGCCAGCATCCCTTCAGGAGGAGCGGGTTGGACTGAAGCTTTCTTT. Its translation is CASIPSGGAGWTEAFF.

This clonotype has a count of ten or more. The chain is built from TRBV10-3 and TRBJ1-5, with D perhaps TRBD1 (5 bases). The germline V and J ends were trimmed by 10 bases and 0 bases, with 16 bases remaining between them. Germline lookup yields CDR1 ENHRY and CDR2 SYGVKD. The CDR3 spans 15 residues. CDR3 DNA sequence: TGTGCCAACCCATTAGGGGCCTATAGCAATCAGCCCCAGCATTTT. This codes for CANPLGAYSNQPQHF.